This T cell receptor beta chain was sequenced in a study of early T cells in non-severe SARS-CoV-2 infection. Each CDR3 protein is one row after TCRdb ran MiXCR on the 5' RACE reads. The sample records tens of thousands of distinct CDR3 sequences, roughly 9.4% being singletons. Germline V gene sequence: CDR1 DFQATT, CDR2 SNEGSKA (reference sequence). V shed 3 bases, J shed 6 bases, and the junction held 10 bases outside the gene matches. The CDR3 runs 14 residues. This sequence joins TRBV20-1 and TRBJ1-1; 7 bases are a match to TRBD1. The sequence was obtained from an adult who was a healthcare worker with PCR-confirmed SARS-CoV-2 infection or an uninfected control (not recorded which). The input for sequencing was whole blood, taken at baseline. This chain's CDR3 is CSARVPGGLPEAFF. The CDR3, as DNA: TGCAGTGCTAGGGTCCCAGGGGGATTACCTGAAGCTTTCTTT.